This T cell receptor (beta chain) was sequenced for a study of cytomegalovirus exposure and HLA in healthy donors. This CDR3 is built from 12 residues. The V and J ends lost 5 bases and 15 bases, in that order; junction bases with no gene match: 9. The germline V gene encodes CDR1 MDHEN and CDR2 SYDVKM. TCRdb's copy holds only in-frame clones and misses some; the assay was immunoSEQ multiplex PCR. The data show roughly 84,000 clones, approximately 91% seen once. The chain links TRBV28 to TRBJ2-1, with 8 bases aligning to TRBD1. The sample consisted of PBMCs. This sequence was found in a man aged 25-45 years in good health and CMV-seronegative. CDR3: CASSPTDRVSFF. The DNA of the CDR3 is TGTGCCAGCAGTCCGACGGACAGGGTATCGTTCTTC.